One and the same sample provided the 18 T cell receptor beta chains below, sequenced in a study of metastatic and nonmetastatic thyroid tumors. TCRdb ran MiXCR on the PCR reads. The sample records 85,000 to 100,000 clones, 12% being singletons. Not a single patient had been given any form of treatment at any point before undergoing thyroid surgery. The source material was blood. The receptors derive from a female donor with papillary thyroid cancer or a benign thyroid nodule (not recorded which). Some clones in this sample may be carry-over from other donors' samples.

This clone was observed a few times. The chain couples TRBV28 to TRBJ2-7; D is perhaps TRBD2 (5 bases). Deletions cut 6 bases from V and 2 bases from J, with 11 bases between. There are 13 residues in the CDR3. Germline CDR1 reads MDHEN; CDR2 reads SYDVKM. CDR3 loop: CASREGSTYEQYF. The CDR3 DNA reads TGTGCCAGCAGAGAGGGTTCCACCTACGAGCAGTACTTC. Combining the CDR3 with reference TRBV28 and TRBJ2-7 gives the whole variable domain DVKVTQSSRYLVKRTGEKVFLECVQDMDHENMFWYRQDPGLGLRLIYFSYDVKMKEKGDIPEGYSVSREKKERFSLILESASTNQTSMYLCASREGSTYEQYFGPGTRLTVT.

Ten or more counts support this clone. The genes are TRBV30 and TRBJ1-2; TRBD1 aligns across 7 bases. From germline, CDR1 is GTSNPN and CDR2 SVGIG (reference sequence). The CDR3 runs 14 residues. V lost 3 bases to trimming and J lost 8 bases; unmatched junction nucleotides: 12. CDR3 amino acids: CAWSSRQGLYGYTF. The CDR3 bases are TGTGCCTGGAGCAGTCGACAGGGACTCTACGGCTACACCTTC.

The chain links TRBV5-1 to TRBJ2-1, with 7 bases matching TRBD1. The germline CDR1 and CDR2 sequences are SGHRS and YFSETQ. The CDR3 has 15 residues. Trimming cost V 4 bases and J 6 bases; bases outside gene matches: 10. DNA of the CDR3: TGCGCCAGCAGCCCACAGGGGTTCTCGATCAATGAGCAGTTCTTC. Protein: CASSPQGFSINEQFF.

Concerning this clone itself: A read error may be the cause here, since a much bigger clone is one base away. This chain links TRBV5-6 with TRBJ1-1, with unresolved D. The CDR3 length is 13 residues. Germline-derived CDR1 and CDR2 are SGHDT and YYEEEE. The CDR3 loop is CASSLGPNTESFF. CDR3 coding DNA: TGTGCCAGCAGCTTGGGGCCGAACACTGAATCTTTCTTT.

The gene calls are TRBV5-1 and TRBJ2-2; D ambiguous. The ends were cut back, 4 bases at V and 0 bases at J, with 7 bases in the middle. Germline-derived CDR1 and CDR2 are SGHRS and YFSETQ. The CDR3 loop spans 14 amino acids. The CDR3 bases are TGCGCCAGCAGCGAAGTTGCGAACACCGGGGAGCTGTTTTTT. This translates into CASSEVANTGELFF. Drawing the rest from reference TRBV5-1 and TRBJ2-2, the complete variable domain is KAGVTQTPRYLIKTRGQQVTLSCSPISGHRSVSWYQQTPGQGLQFLFEYFSETQRNKGNFPGRFSGRQFSNSRSEMNVSTLELGDSALYLCASSEVANTGELFFGEGSRLTVL.

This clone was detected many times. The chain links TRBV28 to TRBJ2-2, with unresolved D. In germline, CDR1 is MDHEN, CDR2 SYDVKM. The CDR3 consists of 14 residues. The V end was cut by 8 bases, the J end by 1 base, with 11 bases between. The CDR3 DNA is TGTGCCAGCCTACAAAATAGGAACACCGGGGAGCTGTTTTTT. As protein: CASLQNRNTGELFF.

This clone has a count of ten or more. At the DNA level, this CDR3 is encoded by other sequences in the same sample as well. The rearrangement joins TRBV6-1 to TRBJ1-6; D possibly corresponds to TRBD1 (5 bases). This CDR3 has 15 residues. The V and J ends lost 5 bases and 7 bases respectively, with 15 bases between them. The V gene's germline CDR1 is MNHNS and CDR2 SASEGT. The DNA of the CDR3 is TGTGCCAGCAGTAGGGGAGGGAGAGGCAATTCACCCCTCCACTTT. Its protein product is CASSRGGRGNSPLHF.

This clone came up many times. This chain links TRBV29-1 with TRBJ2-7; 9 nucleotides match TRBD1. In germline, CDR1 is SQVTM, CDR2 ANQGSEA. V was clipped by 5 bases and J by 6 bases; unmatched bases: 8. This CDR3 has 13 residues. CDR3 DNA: TGCAGCGTTACTCTACAGGGGGCGCGCGAGCAGTACTTC. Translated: CSVTLQGAREQYF.

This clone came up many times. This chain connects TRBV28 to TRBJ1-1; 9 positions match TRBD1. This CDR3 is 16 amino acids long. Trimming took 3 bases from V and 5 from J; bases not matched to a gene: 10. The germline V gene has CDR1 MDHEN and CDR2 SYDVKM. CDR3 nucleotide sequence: TGTGCCAGCAGTTTGAGCTTCGGGACAGGGTTGACTGAAGCTTTCTTT. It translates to CASSLSFGTGLTEAFF.

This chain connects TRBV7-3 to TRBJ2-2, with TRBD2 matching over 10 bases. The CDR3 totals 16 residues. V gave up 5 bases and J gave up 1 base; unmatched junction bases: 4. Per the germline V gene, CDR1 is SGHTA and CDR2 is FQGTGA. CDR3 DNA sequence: TGTGCCAGCAGCCTTATAGCGGGAGGGAACACCGGGGAGCTGTTTTTT. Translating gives CASSLIAGGNTGELFF.

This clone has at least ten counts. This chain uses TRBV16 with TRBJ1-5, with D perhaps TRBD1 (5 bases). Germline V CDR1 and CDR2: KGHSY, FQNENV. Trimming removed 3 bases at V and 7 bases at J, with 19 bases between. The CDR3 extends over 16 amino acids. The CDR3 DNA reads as TGTGCCAGCAGCCACATGTGGGGGACTCCGGGGCAGCCCCAGCATTTT. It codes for CASSHMWGTPGQPQHF.

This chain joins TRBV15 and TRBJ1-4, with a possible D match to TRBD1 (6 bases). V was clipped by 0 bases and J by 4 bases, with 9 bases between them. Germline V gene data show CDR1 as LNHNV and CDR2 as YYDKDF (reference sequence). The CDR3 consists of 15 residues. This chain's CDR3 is CATSRDWGHNEKLFF. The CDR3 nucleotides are TGTGCCACCAGCAGAGATTGGGGACATAATGAAAAACTGTTTTTT.

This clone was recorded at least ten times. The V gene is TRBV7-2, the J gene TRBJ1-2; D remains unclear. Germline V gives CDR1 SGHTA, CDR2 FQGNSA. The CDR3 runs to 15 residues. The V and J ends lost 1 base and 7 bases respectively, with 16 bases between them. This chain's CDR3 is CASSLETRRTFGYTF. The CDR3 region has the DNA TGTGCCAGCAGCTTAGAAACTAGGAGGACCTTTGGCTACACCTTC. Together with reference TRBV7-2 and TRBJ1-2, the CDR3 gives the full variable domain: GAGVSQSPSNKVTEKGKDVELRCDPISGHTALYWYRQSLGQGLEFLIYFQGNSAPDKSGLPSDRFSAERTGGSVSTLTIQRTQQEDSAVYLCASSLETRRTFGYTFGSGTRLTVV.

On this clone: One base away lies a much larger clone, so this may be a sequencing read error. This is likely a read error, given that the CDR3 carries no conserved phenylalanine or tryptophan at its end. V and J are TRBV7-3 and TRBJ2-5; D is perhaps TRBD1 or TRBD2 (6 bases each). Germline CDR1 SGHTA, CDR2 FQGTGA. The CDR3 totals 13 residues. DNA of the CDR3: TGTGGGGCCGGGCAGCGGAGGGGGGAGACCCAGTACTCC. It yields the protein CGAGQRRGETQYS.

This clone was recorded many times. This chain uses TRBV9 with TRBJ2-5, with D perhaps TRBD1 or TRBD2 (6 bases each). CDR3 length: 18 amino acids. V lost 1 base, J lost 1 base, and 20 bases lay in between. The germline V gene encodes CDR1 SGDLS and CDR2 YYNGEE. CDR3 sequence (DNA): TGTGCCAGCAGCGTATACGTTGTGGGGGGCCGGTTCCAAGAGACCCAGTACTTC. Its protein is CASSVYVVGGRFQETQYF.

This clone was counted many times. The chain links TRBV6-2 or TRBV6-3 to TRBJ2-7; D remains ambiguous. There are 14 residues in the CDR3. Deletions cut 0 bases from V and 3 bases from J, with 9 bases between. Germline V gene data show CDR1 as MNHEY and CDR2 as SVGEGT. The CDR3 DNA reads TGTGCCAGCAGTTACTCGGAGCGTCTCTACGAGCAGTACTTC. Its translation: CASSYSERLYEQYF.

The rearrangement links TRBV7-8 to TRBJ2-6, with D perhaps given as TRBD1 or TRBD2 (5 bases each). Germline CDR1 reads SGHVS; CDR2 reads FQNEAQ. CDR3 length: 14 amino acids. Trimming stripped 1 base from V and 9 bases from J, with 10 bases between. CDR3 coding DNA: TGTGCCAGCAGCTTAGGGCAGGGAGTCAACGTCCTGACTTTC. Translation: CASSLGQGVNVLTF.

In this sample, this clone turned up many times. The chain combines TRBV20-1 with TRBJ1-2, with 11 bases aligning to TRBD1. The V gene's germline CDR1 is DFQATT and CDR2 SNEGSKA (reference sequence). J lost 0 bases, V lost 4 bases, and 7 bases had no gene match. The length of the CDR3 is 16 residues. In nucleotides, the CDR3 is TGCAGTGCTAACGGACAGGGGGCGGAGGCTAACTATGGCTACACCTTC. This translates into CSANGQGAEANYGYTF.